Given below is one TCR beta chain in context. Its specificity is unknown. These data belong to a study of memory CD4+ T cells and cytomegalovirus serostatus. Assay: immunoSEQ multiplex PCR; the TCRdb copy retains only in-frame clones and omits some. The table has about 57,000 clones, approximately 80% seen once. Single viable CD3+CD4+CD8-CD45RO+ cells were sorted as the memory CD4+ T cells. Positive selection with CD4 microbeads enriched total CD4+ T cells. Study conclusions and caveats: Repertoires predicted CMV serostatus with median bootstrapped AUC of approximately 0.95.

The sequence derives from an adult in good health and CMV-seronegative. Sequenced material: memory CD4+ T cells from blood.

For the CDR3, the DNA is TGTGCCAGCAGCAGGGACCGCCAGAACGAGCAGTACTTC. Translation gives CASSRDRQNEQYF. The rearrangement joins TRBV5-4 to TRBJ2-7; the D gene could be TRBD1 or TRBD2 (5 bases each). Trimming stripped 4 bases from V and 5 bases from J, with 13 bases between. Looked up from germline, CDR1 is SGHNT and CDR2 is YYREEE (reference sequence). The CDR3 is 13 amino acids.